Reported below is one T cell receptor (beta chain). Clones were read by immunoSEQ multiplex PCR, and TCRdb kept only the in-frame ones, dropping some. This repertoire shows a few hundred thousand clones, 80% found once; its top ten account for nearly 7.5%. The sample comes from a study of blood T cell repertoires in COVID-19. Study details: Sites across the United States, Italy and Spain contributed samples from acute and convalescent COVID-19. Sources were T cells, B-cell-depleted T cells, or PBMCs; the material itself was cDNA or gDNA.

The participants were between roughly 18 and 90 years old and came from 24 US areas. This TCR came from a middle-aged woman with acute COVID-19. The sample taken for sequencing was PBMCs or T cells enriched from blood (not recorded which).

The CDR3 DNA reads as TGTGCCAGCACCCTGGGGACAGGGGGCGTCGGGGAGACCCAGTACTTC. This translates into CASTLGTGGVGETQYF. This sequence joins TRBV5-5 and TRBJ2-5; 12 bases are a match to TRBD1. The CDR3 contains 16 residues. J was trimmed by 5 bases and V by 6 bases; bases with no gene match: 11. Germline V lookup: CDR1 SGHKS, CDR2 YYEKEE (reference sequence).